The subject of this entry is one TCR beta chain. This sample stems from a study of PD-1 blockade in classical Hodgkin lymphoma. Only in-frame clones appear in the TCRdb table, and some are missing; sequencing was by immunoSEQ multiplex PCR. The sample shows approximately 93,000 clones, 78% of them seen only once. The CDR3 runs to 13 residues. Germline V gene data show CDR1 as SEHNR and CDR2 as FQNEAQ (reference sequence). Trimming took 3 bases from V and 4 from J, leaving 10 bases between them. Sample time point: cycle 4 day 1 (C4D1), after five to seven weeks of nivolumab. Each patient experienced a relapse that followed autologous stem cell transplantation, and brentuximab vedotin exposure varied.

This receptor was obtained from a human donor with classical Hodgkin lymphoma. Sequences were derived from peripheral blood mononuclear cells (PBMCs), sampled before the fourth cycle of nivolumab. The V call is TRBV7-9, the J call TRBJ2-7; D is unresolved. CDR3 sequence (DNA): TGTGCCAGCAGCTTGAAAAAGGGTTACGAGCAGTACTTC. It encodes CASSLKKGYEQYF.